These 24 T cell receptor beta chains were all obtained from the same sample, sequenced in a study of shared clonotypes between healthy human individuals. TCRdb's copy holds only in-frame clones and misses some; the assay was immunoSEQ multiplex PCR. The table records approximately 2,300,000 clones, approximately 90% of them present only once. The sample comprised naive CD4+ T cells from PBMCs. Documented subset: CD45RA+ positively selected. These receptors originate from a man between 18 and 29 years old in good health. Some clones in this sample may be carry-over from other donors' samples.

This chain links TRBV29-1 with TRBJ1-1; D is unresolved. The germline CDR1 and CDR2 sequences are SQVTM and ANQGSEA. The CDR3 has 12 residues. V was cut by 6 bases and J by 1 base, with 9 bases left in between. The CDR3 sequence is CSVALQNTEAFF. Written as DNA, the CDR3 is TGCAGCGTCGCTCTCCAGAACACTGAAGCTTTCTTT.

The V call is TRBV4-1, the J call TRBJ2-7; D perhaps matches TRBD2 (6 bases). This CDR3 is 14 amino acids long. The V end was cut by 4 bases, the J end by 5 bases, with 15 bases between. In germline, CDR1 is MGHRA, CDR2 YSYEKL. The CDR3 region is CASSRRLVANEQYF. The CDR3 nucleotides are TGCGCCAGCAGCCGAAGACTAGTAGCCAACGAGCAGTACTTC.

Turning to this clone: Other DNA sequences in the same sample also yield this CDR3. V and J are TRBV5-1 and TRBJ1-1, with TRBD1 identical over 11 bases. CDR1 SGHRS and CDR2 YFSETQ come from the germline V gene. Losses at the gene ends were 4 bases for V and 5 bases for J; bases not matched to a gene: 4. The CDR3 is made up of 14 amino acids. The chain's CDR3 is CASSRGTGGTEAFF. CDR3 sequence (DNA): TGCGCCAGCAGCCGGGGGACAGGGGGAACTGAAGCTTTCTTT.

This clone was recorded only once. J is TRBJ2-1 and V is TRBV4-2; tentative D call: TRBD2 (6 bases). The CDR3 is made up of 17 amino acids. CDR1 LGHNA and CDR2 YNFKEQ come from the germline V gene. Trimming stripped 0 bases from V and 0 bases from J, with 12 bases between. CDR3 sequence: CASSQELTGSSYNEQFF. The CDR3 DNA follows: TGTGCCAGCAGCCAAGAGCTAACCGGGAGCTCCTACAATGAGCAGTTCTTC.

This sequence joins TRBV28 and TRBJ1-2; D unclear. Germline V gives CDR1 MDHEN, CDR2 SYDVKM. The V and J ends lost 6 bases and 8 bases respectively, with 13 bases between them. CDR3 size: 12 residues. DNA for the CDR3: TGTGCCAGCAGCCCCGTATGGTCCGGCTACACCTTC. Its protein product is CASSPVWSGYTF.

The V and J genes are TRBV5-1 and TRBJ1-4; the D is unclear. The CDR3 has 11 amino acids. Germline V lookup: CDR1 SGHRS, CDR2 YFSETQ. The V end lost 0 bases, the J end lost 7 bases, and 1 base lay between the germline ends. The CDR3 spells CASSLAEKLFF. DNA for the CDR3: TGCGCCAGCAGCTTGGCTGAAAAACTGTTTTTT.

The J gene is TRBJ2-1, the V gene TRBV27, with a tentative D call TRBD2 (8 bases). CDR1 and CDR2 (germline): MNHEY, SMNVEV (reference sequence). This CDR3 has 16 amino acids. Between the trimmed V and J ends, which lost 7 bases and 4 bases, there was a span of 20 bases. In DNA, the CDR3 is TGTGCCAGCACTCGCTCGGGGGGGGACAGTTACAATGAGCAGTTCTTC. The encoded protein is CASTRSGGDSYNEQFF.

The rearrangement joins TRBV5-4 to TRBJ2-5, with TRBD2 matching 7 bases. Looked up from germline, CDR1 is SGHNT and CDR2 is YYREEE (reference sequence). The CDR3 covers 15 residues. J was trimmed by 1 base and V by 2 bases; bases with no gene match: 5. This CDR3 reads CASSLAGPSQETQYF. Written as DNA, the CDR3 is TGTGCCAGCAGCTTAGCGGGACCCTCCCAAGAGACCCAGTACTTC.

The CDR3 loop is CASSPIGPPSDNSPLHF. CDR3 bases: TGTGCCAGCTCACCAATCGGGCCTCCTTCGGACAATTCACCCCTCCACTTT. The gene calls are TRBV18 and TRBJ1-6; D unresolved. The CDR3 runs to 17 residues. Trimming removed 2 bases from V and 7 bases from J, with 18 bases in between. Per germline, CDR1 KGHSH and CDR2 LQKENI.

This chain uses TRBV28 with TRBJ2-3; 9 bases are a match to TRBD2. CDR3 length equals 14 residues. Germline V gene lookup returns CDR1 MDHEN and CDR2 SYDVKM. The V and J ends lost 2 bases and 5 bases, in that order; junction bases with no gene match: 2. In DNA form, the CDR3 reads TGTGCCAGCAGTTTAATAGCGGGGGTAGATACGCAGTATTTT. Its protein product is CASSLIAGVDTQYF.

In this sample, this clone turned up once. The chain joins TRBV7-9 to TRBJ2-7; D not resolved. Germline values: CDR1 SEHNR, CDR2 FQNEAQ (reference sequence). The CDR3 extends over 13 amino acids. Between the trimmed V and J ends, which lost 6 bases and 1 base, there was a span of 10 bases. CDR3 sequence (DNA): TGTGCCAGCAGGGGTCCTCGATCCTACGAGCAGTACTTC. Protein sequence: CASRGPRSYEQYF.

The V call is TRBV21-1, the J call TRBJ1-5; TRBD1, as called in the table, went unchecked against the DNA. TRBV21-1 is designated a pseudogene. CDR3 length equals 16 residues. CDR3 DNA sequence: TGTGCCAGCAGCAAACTAGGTTTTCAGGGGAGACAGCCCCAGCATTTT. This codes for CASSKLGFQGRQPQHF.

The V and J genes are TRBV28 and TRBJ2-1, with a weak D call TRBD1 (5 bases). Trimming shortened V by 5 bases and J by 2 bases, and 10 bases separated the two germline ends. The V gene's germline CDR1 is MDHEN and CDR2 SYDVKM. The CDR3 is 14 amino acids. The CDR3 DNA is TGTGCCAGCAGTCCAATAGGGGCCTACAATGAGCAGTTCTTC. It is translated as CASSPIGAYNEQFF.

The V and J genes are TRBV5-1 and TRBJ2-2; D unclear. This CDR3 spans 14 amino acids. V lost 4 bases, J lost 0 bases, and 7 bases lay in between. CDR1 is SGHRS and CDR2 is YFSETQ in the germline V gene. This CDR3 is CASSTTTNTGELFF. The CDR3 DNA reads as TGCGCCAGCAGCACCACCACGAACACCGGGGAGCTGTTTTTT.

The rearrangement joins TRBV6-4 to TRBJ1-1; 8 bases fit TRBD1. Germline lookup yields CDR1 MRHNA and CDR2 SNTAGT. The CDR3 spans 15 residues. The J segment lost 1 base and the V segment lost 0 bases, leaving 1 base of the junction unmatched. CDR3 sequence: CASSDSGTGNTEAFF. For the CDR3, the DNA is TGTGCCAGCAGTGACTCCGGGACAGGGAACACTGAAGCTTTCTTT.

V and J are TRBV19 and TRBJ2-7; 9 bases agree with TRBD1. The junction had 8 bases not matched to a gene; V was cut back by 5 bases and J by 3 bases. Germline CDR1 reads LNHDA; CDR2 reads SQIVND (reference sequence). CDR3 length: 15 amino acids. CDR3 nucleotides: TGTGCCAGTAGTCCCGGCACAGGGGGCGGCTACGAGCAGTACTTC. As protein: CASSPGTGGGYEQYF.

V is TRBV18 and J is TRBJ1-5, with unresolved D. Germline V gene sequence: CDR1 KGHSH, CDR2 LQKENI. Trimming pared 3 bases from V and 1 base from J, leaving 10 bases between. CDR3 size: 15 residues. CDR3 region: CASSPGSISNQPQHF. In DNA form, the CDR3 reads TGTGCCAGCTCACCGGGCTCGATCAGCAATCAGCCCCAGCATTTT.

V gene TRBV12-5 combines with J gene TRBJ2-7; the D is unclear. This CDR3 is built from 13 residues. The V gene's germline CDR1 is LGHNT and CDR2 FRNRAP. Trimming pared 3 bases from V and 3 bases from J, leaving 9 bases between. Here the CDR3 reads CASGFTAYYEQYF. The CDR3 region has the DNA TGTGCTAGTGGTTTTACAGCCTACTACGAGCAGTACTTC.

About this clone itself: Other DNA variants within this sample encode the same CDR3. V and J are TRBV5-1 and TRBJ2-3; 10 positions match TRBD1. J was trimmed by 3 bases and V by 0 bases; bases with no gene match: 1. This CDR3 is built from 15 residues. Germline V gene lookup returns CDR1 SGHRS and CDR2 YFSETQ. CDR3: CASSLGDRGTDTQYF. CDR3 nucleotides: TGCGCCAGCAGCTTGGGGGACAGGGGAACAGATACGCAGTATTTT.

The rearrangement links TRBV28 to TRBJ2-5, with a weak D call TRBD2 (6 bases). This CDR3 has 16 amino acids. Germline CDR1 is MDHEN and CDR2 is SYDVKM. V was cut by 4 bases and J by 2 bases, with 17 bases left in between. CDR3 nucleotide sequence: TGTGCCAGCAGTTCTGGCCGGCGGGGTTTACAAGAGACCCAGTACTTC. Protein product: CASSSGRRGLQETQYF.

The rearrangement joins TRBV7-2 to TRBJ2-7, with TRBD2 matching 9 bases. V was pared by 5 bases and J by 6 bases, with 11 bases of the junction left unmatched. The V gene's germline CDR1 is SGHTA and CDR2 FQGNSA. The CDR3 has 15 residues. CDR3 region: CASSKSAGAGGEQYF. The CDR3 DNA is TGTGCCAGCAGCAAATCAGCGGGAGCGGGGGGCGAGCAGTACTTC.

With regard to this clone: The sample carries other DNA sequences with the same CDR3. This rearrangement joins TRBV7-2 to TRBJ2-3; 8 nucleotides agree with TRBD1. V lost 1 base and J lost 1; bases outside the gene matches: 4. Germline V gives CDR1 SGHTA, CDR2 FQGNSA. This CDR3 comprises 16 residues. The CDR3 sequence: CASSLVGTGGTDTQYF. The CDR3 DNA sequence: TGTGCCAGCAGCTTAGTCGGGACAGGCGGCACAGATACGCAGTATTTT.

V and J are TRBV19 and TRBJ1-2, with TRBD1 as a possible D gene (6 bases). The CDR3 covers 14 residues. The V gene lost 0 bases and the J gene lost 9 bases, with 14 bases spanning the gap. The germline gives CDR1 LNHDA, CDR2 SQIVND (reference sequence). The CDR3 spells CASSIDGTTGRYTF. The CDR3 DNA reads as TGTGCCAGTAGTATAGACGGGACAACCGGGCGCTACACCTTC. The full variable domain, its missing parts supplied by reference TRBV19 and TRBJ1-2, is DGGITQSPKYLFRKEGQNVTLSCEQNLNHDAMYWYRQDPGQGLRLIYYSQIVNDFQKGDIAEGYSVSREKKESFPLTVTSAQKNPTAFYLCASSIDGTTGRYTFGSGTRLTVV.

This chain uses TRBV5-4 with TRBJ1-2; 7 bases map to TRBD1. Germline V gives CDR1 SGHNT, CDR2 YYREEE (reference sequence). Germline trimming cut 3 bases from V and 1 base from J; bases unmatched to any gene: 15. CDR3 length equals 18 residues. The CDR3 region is CASSWKRDSYPNNYGYTF. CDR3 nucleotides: TGTGCCAGCAGCTGGAAGCGGGACAGCTACCCAAATAACTATGGCTACACCTTC. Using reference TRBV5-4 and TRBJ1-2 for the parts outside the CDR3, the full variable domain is ETGVTQSPTHLIKTRGQQVTLRCSSQSGHNTVSWYQQALGQGPQFIFQYYREEENGRGNFPPRFSGLQFPNYSSELNVNALELDDSALYLCASSWKRDSYPNNYGYTFGSGTRLTVV.